The 7 T cell receptor beta chains presented below share a single source sample, sequenced in a study of cytomegalovirus exposure and HLA in healthy donors. Use of 60 Vbeta and 13 Jbeta primers characterized the PCR. Produced via immunoSEQ multiplex PCR; TCRdb's table is partial and in-frame only. The data show over 150,000 clones, 80% seen once. Material for sequencing was PBMCs. Receptors were obtained from a man between 18 and 29 years old in good health and CMV-seropositive.

The chain employs TRBV19 and TRBJ1-1, with 9 positions matching TRBD1. The germline CDR1 and CDR2 sequences are LNHDA and SQIVND (reference sequence). The CDR3 sequence is 16 residues long. V lost 5 bases, J lost 1 base, and 8 bases stayed unmatched. CDR3 loop: CASSSPPGQGNTEAFF. CDR3 coding DNA: TGTGCCAGTAGTTCCCCACCGGGACAGGGGAACACTGAAGCTTTCTTT.

The V and J genes are TRBV5-4 and TRBJ2-2, with a possible D match to TRBD2 (5 bases). Trimming removed 0 bases from V and 0 bases from J, with 9 bases in between. The CDR3 loop spans 16 amino acids. Germline CDR1 and CDR2: SGHNT and YYREEE (reference sequence). The DNA of the CDR3 is TGTGCCAGCAGCTTGGACTTCGGGACGAACACCGGGGAGCTGTTTTTT. Encoded protein: CASSLDFGTNTGELFF.

This clone has just one count. CDR3 loop: CASRPDRESYNSPLHF. In DNA form, the CDR3 reads TGTGCCAGTAGGCCCGACAGGGAGTCCTATAATTCACCCCTCCACTTT. The gene calls are TRBV19 and TRBJ1-6, with 7 bases that match TRBD1. This CDR3 spans 16 amino acids. Trimming at V came to 6 bases and at J to 1 base, leaving 6 bases not matched to a gene. CDR1 is LNHDA and CDR2 is SQIVND in the germline V gene (reference sequence). Complete variable domain (other parts from reference TRBV19 and TRBJ1-6): DGGITQSPKYLFRKEGQNVTLSCEQNLNHDAMYWYRQDPGQGLRLIYYSQIVNDFQKGDIAEGYSVSREKKESFPLTVTSAQKNPTAFYLCASRPDRESYNSPLHFGNGTRLTVT.

V usage is TRBV29-1 and J usage is TRBJ1-4; tentative D call: TRBD1 (6 bases). Germline loops: CDR1 SQVTM, CDR2 ANQGSEA. There are 12 residues in the CDR3. As DNA, the CDR3 is TGCAGTTACAGGGAGGGGGGTGAAAAACTGTTTTTT. Encoded protein: CSYREGGEKLFF.

This chain uses TRBV19 with TRBJ1-1; D unclear. Trimming took off 4 bases at V and 0 bases at J, with 12 bases between the two ends. Germline V gene lookup returns CDR1 LNHDA and CDR2 SQIVND (reference sequence). The CDR3 totals 15 residues. The CDR3 sequence: CASSTPGGVNTEAFF. CDR3 nucleotides: TGTGCCAGTAGTACCCCCGGAGGAGTGAACACTGAAGCTTTCTTT.

The chain uses TRBV2 and TRBJ2-1, with TRBD1 identical over 7 bases. V lost 6 bases, J lost 3 bases, and 8 bases stayed unmatched. This CDR3 is 15 amino acids long. Germline V gene data show CDR1 as SNHLY and CDR2 as FYNNEI. The CDR3 loop reads CASRELGQSYNEQFF. CDR3 nucleotide sequence: TGTGCCAGCAGGGAACTGGGACAGAGCTACAATGAGCAGTTCTTC.

This clone appeared a few times. V and J are TRBV18 and TRBJ1-6, with a weak D call TRBD1 (6 bases). The germline CDR1 and CDR2 sequences are KGHSH and LQKENI. The CDR3 runs to 14 residues. The ends were cut back, 6 bases at V and 7 bases at J, with 13 bases in the middle. The CDR3 loop reads CASSRTAENSPLHF. CDR3 nucleotides: TGTGCCAGCTCCAGGACAGCGGAGAATTCACCCCTCCACTTT. Complete variable domain (other parts from reference TRBV18 and TRBJ1-6): NAGVMQNPRHLVRRRGQEARLRCSPMKGHSHVYWYRQLPEEGLKFMVYLQKENIIDESGMPKERFSAEFPKEGPSILRIQQVVRGDSAAYFCASSRTAENSPLHFGNGTRLTVT.